The 31 T cell receptor beta chains below were found in one sample sequenced in a study of T cell responses to AZD1222 COVID-19 vaccine. Profiled with immunoSEQ multiplex PCR; TCRdb holds only in-frame clones, not every one. This table holds 140,000 to 150,000 clones, just over 90% found once. The input for sequencing was peripheral blood, taken on day 0 of MenACWY control vaccination. Every receptor here comes from an adult in good health.

This clone was counted many times. The chain combines TRBV4-1 with TRBJ1-1, with 8 positions matching TRBD1. The CDR3 covers 16 residues. V lost 0 bases, J lost 11 bases, and 14 bases stayed unmatched. Germline V gene sequence: CDR1 MGHRA, CDR2 YSYEKL. The CDR3 bases are TGCGCCAGCAGCCAAGATTTTGTACAGGGGGTTAGTGAGGCTTTCTTT. This codes for CASSQDFVQGVSEAFF.

This clone has only one observation. The gene calls are TRBV27 and TRBJ1-2; tentatively, D is TRBD1 (5 bases). CDR1 is MNHEY and CDR2 is SMNVEV in the germline V gene (reference sequence). The CDR3 covers 15 residues. The V end lost 1 base, the J end lost 4 bases, and 13 bases lay between the germline ends. The CDR3 protein is CASSLFTGSGYGYTF. For the CDR3, the DNA is TGTGCCAGCAGTTTATTTACAGGATCGGGCTATGGCTACACCTTC.

The gene calls are TRBV6-5 and TRBJ1-1; D unresolved. Per the germline V gene, CDR1 is MNHEY and CDR2 is SVGAGI. Trimming pared 2 bases from V and 3 bases from J, leaving 10 bases between. The CDR3 covers 14 residues. DNA of the CDR3: TGTGCCAGCAGTTACAACAGTGGAGACACTGAAGCTTTCTTT. Translated, it gives CASSYNSGDTEAFF.

The rearrangement joins TRBV3-1 (or the pseudogene TRBV3-2) to TRBJ2-3, with 9 positions matching TRBD2. This CDR3 spans 15 amino acids. The junction had 4 bases not matched to a gene; V was cut back by 6 bases and J by 0 bases. Per the germline V gene, CDR1 is LGHDT and CDR2 is YNNKEL (reference sequence). The CDR3 sequence: CASRSGRPSTDTQYF. The CDR3 DNA sequence: TGTGCCAGCAGGAGCGGGAGGCCCAGCACAGATACGCAGTATTTT.

This chain connects TRBV10-3 to TRBJ1-5, with D maybe TRBD1 (6 bases). V was cut by 10 bases and J by 5 bases, with 15 bases left in between. The CDR3 has 13 amino acids. Germline values: CDR1 ENHRY, CDR2 SYGVKD. The CDR3 is CATAEGVDQPQHF. The DNA for the CDR3 is TGTGCCACAGCGGAGGGGGTGGATCAGCCCCAGCATTTT.

The J gene is TRBJ2-7, the V gene TRBV19, with 11 bases that match TRBD1. Trimming cost V 8 bases and J 4 bases; bases outside gene matches: 13. From germline, CDR1 is LNHDA and CDR2 SQIVND (reference sequence). The CDR3 length is 16 residues. The CDR3 coding sequence is TGTGCCAGTGGATCAGAGTGGACAGGGGGCTTGTACGAGCAGTACTTC. Encoded protein: CASGSEWTGGLYEQYF. The complete variable domain, with remaining parts taken from reference TRBV19 and TRBJ2-7, reads DGGITQSPKYLFRKEGQNVTLSCEQNLNHDAMYWYRQDPGQGLRLIYYSQIVNDFQKGDIAEGYSVSREKKESFPLTVTSAQKNPTAFYLCASGSEWTGGLYEQYFGPGTRLTVT.

This chain joins TRBV18 and TRBJ1-1, with 7 bases lining up with TRBD1. Germline V gene lookup returns CDR1 KGHSH and CDR2 LQKENI. This CDR3 is built from 16 residues. J gave up 0 bases and V 0 bases, and 4 bases lay outside the gene matches. In DNA form, the CDR3 reads TGTGCCAGCTCACCACCGATGGGGACAGTGAACACTGAAGCTTTCTTT. Protein sequence: CASSPPMGTVNTEAFF.

The J gene is TRBJ1-1, the V gene TRBV5-4; D is unclear. Trimming shortened V by 0 bases and J by 12 bases, and 15 bases separated the two germline ends. The germline CDR1 and CDR2 sequences are SGHNT and YYREEE (reference sequence). This CDR3 is 13 amino acids long. This CDR3 reads CASSLEAGGRSFF. CDR3 bases: TGTGCCAGCAGCTTGGAGGCAGGCGGGAGATCTTTCTTT.

V and J are TRBV2 and TRBJ1-2; weak D call: TRBD1 (5 bases). The CDR3 extends over 14 amino acids. Germline V gives CDR1 SNHLY, CDR2 FYNNEI. V gave up 7 bases and J gave up 2 bases, with 14 bases separating them. CDR3 amino acids: CASTQRDRNYGYTF. In DNA, the CDR3 is TGTGCCAGCACCCAAAGAGACAGAAACTATGGCTACACCTTC.

V is TRBV19 and J is TRBJ2-2; D unresolved. Trimming removed 3 bases from V and 1 base from J, with 6 bases in between. This CDR3 comprises 14 residues. CDR1 is LNHDA, CDR2 SQIVND, per germline (reference sequence). CDR3 sequence (DNA): TGTGCCAGTAGTATCTGGGGGAACACCGGGGAGCTGTTTTTT. Translating gives CASSIWGNTGELFF.

This clone appeared a single time. This rearrangement joins TRBV6-5 to TRBJ1-2; 7 nucleotides agree with TRBD1. After removal of 2 bases from V and 4 bases from J, the junction contained 7 bases not matched to a gene. This CDR3 has 15 residues. Germline values: CDR1 MNHEY, CDR2 SVGAGI. CDR3 sequence reads: CASSYPGQRIYGYTF. The DNA of the CDR3 is TGTGCCAGCAGTTACCCGGGACAGAGAATCTATGGCTACACCTTC.

The rearrangement links TRBV10-3 to TRBJ1-1; D might be TRBD1 (5 bases). Trimming cost V 0 bases and J 0 bases, with 8 bases left between them. CDR3 length: 15 residues. Germline-derived CDR1 and CDR2 are ENHRY and SYGVKD. The CDR3 region has the DNA TGTGCCATCAGTGAGTCCCAGGGTATGAACACTGAAGCTTTCTTT. Residues: CAISESQGMNTEAFF.

The CDR3 loop reads CASSLGDSVDEQFF. For the CDR3, the DNA is TGTGCCAGCAGTTTGGGGGACTCTGTCGATGAGCAGTTCTTC. The genes are TRBV27 and TRBJ2-1, with D maybe TRBD2 (6 bases). The CDR3 extends over 14 amino acids. Deletions cut 3 bases from V and 8 bases from J, with 14 bases between. In germline, CDR1 is MNHEY, CDR2 SMNVEV (reference sequence).

In this sample, this clone turned up a few times. V and J are TRBV27 and TRBJ2-2, with D unresolved. This CDR3 has 11 amino acids. V gave up 8 bases and J gave up 6 bases, with 7 bases separating them. Germline V gives CDR1 MNHEY, CDR2 SMNVEV (reference sequence). Written as DNA, the CDR3 is TGTGCCAGCGGTACAGCCGGGGAGCTGTTTTTT. This gives the protein CASGTAGELFF.

The chain has TRBV4-1 and TRBJ1-2; the D is unclear. CDR1 is MGHRA and CDR2 is YSYEKL in the germline V gene. The V end lost 2 bases, the J end lost 0 bases, and 16 bases lay between the germline ends. There are 17 residues in the CDR3. CDR3 sequence reads: CASSQSPLVGANYGYTF. The CDR3 DNA follows: TGCGCCAGCAGCCAAAGCCCCCTCGTTGGGGCTAACTATGGCTACACCTTC.

This rearrangement joins TRBV25-1 to TRBJ1-5; D perhaps matches TRBD1 (6 bases). The V gene's germline CDR1 is MGHDK and CDR2 SYGVNS. The CDR3 totals 14 residues. V lost 8 bases to trimming and J lost 2 bases, with 13 bases between them. The CDR3 here is CASGSGARNQPQHF. CDR3 nucleotide sequence: TGTGCCAGCGGGTCGGGGGCTCGCAATCAGCCCCAGCATTTT. Complete variable domain (other parts from reference TRBV25-1 and TRBJ1-5): EADIYQTPRYLVIGTGKKITLECSQTMGHDKMYWYQQDPGMELHLIHYSYGVNSTEKGDLSSESTVSRIRTEHFPLTLESARPSHTSQYLCASGSGARNQPQHFGDGTRLSIL.

DNA for the CDR3: TGTGCCAGCAGTCCCGTTGGAGGGGGACTAACCTACGAGCAGTACTTC. Amino acids: CASSPVGGGLTYEQYF. The rearrangement uses TRBV28 and TRBJ2-7; D is possibly TRBD2 (7 bases). In germline, CDR1 is MDHEN, CDR2 SYDVKM. The CDR3 consists of 16 residues. The V end was cut by 5 bases, the J end by 2 bases, with 19 bases between.

V gene TRBV21-1 combines with J gene TRBJ2-2. TRBV21-1 is a pseudogene. This CDR3 contains 13 residues. CDR3 nucleotide sequence: TGTGCCAGCAGCAAAAAGATCGCCGGGGAGCTGTTTTTT. Encoded protein: CASSKKIAGELFF.

The chain has TRBV25-1 and TRBJ2-3; tentatively, D is TRBD2 (6 bases). Germline lookup yields CDR1 MGHDK and CDR2 SYGVNS. This CDR3 has 15 residues. V gave up 1 base and J gave up 4 bases, with 12 bases separating them. DNA of the CDR3: TGTGCCAGCAGTGAATTGTTCTGGGGGGCAGATACGCAGTATTTT. Translation gives CASSELFWGADTQYF.

The gene calls are TRBV5-6 and TRBJ2-2; TRBD2 might be the D (6 bases). The V gene lost 4 bases and the J gene lost 5 bases, with 12 bases spanning the gap. CDR1 is SGHDT and CDR2 is YYEEEE in the germline V gene. The CDR3 is 14 residues long. The CDR3 sequence is CASSPPAGTGELFF. DNA of the CDR3: TGTGCCAGCAGCCCCCCCGCGGGGACCGGGGAGCTGTTTTTT.

The V call is TRBV5-1, the J call TRBJ2-3; D remains ambiguous. Per the germline V gene, CDR1 is SGHRS and CDR2 is YFSETQ. The CDR3 length is 11 residues. V was clipped by 2 bases and J by 2 bases, with 0 bases between them. CDR3 DNA: TGCGCCAGCAGCTTCACAGATACGCAGTATTTT. It yields the protein CASSFTDTQYF.

The chain links TRBV18 to TRBJ2-2; D not resolved. This CDR3 has 15 residues. Germline lookup yields CDR1 KGHSH and CDR2 LQKENI. V was trimmed by 2 bases and J by 5 bases, leaving 12 bases between them. CDR3 loop: CASSPGIVQTGELFF. CDR3 nucleotide sequence: TGTGCCAGCTCACCAGGGATCGTCCAAACCGGGGAGCTGTTTTTT. The full variable domain, completed using reference TRBV18 and TRBJ2-2, is NAGVMQNPRHLVRRRGQEARLRCSPMKGHSHVYWYRQLPEEGLKFMVYLQKENIIDESGMPKERFSAEFPKEGPSILRIQQVVRGDSAAYFCASSPGIVQTGELFFGEGSRLTVL.

The chain combines TRBV10-2 with TRBJ1-3; D remains ambiguous. The V end was cut by 6 bases, the J end by 0 bases, with 9 bases between. The CDR3 runs 14 residues. Germline loops: CDR1 WSHSY, CDR2 SAAADI. CDR3 sequence: CASSVWDSGNTIYF. DNA for the CDR3: TGCGCCAGCAGCGTGTGGGACTCTGGAAACACCATATATTTT.

V is TRBV6-1 and J is TRBJ1-2; no reliable D call. The V end lost 2 bases, the J end lost 5 bases, and 6 bases lay between the germline ends. Germline assignment: CDR1 MNHNS and CDR2 SASEGT. The CDR3 covers 12 residues. CDR3 DNA sequence: TGTGCCAGCAGTGAAAGTATGTATGGCTACACCTTC. As protein: CASSESMYGYTF.

This sequence joins TRBV5-1 and TRBJ1-4, with a possible D match to TRBD1 (6 bases). The V and J ends lost 1 base and 8 bases respectively, with 15 bases between them. The germline V gene encodes CDR1 SGHRS and CDR2 YFSETQ. The CDR3 totals 15 residues. The CDR3 sequence: CASSLTLGGREKLFF. The CDR3 nucleotides are TGCGCCAGCAGCTTGACCCTGGGGGGCCGGGAAAAACTGTTTTTT.

This sequence joins TRBV18 and TRBJ1-6; 7 bases are a match to TRBD1. Germline values: CDR1 KGHSH, CDR2 LQKENI. The CDR3 loop spans 15 amino acids. With 4 bases clipped from V and 7 bases from J, the junction kept 7 bases outside the gene matches. CDR3 bases: TGTGCCAGCTCACGGGATTCGACAGGGAATTCACCCCTCCACTTT. It is translated as CASSRDSTGNSPLHF.

The CDR3 here is CASSLLRARSYNEQFF. CDR3 nucleotide sequence: TGCGCCAGCAGCTTGTTACGGGCTAGGTCCTACAATGAGCAGTTCTTC. J is TRBJ2-1 and V is TRBV5-1; D ambiguous. The CDR3 totals 16 residues. Per the germline V gene, CDR1 is SGHRS and CDR2 is YFSETQ. V was trimmed by 1 base and J by 1 base, leaving 12 bases between them.

The chain joins TRBV15 to TRBJ2-1, with D hard to call. The CDR3 runs 16 residues. CDR1 and CDR2 from the germline V gene are LNHNV and YYDKDF (reference sequence). V dropped 4 bases and J dropped 5 bases, with 18 bases sitting between them. The CDR3 DNA is TGTGCCACCAGCACCAGACTGGCCTACTCTAACAATGAGCAGTTCTTC. Its protein product is CATSTRLAYSNNEQFF.

The chain couples TRBV11-2 to TRBJ2-7; TRBD1 matches 9 bases. V trimming: 7 bases; J trimming: 2 bases; junction bases outside the gene matches: 6. Germline assignment: CDR1 SGHAT and CDR2 FQNNGV. The CDR3 runs to 14 residues. The CDR3 sequence: CASTRTGETYEQYF. In nucleotides, the CDR3 is TGTGCCAGCACCCGGACAGGGGAAACCTACGAGCAGTACTTC.

Only one count was recorded for this clone. The rearrangement uses TRBV20-1 and TRBJ2-1; D gene uncertain. Germline V gene lookup returns CDR1 DFQATT and CDR2 SNEGSKA (reference sequence). The length of the CDR3 is 11 residues. V lost 3 bases to trimming and J lost 5 bases, with 5 bases between them. The CDR3 DNA follows: TGCAGTGCTAGTCTTGACAATGAGCAGTTCTTC. This gives the protein CSASLDNEQFF.

V and J are TRBV18 and TRBJ2-3, with D perhaps matching TRBD2 (6 bases). Germline values: CDR1 KGHSH, CDR2 LQKENI. The CDR3 is 13 residues long. V was cut by 2 bases and J by 8 bases, with 11 bases left in between. The CDR3 nucleotides are TGTGCCAGCTCACCAAATTTAGCGGTTACGCAGTATTTT. This translates into CASSPNLAVTQYF.